One and the same sample provided the 14 T cell receptor beta chains below, sequenced in a study of cytotoxic CD8 clonotypes in ibrutinib-treated CLL. Only in-frame clones appear in the TCRdb table, and some are missing; sequencing was by immunoSEQ multiplex PCR. The data show 75,000 to 90,000 clones, with 70% to 90% seen just once and about 38% held by the top ten. This specimen was PBMCs, taken after 24 months of ibrutinib treatment. These receptors came from a human donor with chronic lymphocytic leukemia.

The genes are TRBV6-1 and TRBJ2-7; TRBD2 agrees at 11 bases. This CDR3 comprises 15 residues. Trimming removed 6 bases from V and 3 bases from J; junction bases left unmatched: 7. Germline V lookup: CDR1 MNHNS, CDR2 SASEGT. The CDR3 here is CASSGTSGNFYEQYF. The CDR3, as DNA: TGTGCCAGCAGCGGGACTAGCGGAAACTTCTACGAGCAGTACTTC.

This clone was seen just once. This chain joins TRBV30 and TRBJ1-2, with D uncertain. Germline-derived CDR1 and CDR2 are GTSNPN and SVGIG (reference sequence). V lost 0 bases and J lost 8, with 13 bases in between. The CDR3 runs 13 residues. CDR3 sequence (DNA): TGTGCCTGGAGTGTAAGCTTATATGGCGGCTACACCTTC. Translation: CAWSVSLYGGYTF.

The rearrangement joins TRBV10-2 to TRBJ1-1; the D is unclear. Germline values: CDR1 WSHSY, CDR2 SAAADI. The CDR3 covers 15 residues. V gave up 8 bases and J gave up 0 bases, with 16 bases separating them. CDR3 sequence: CASPVATQMNTEAFF. In DNA, the CDR3 is TGCGCCAGCCCCGTTGCCACTCAGATGAACACTGAAGCTTTCTTT.

The chain has TRBV15 and TRBJ2-5; 7 bases are a match to TRBD2. CDR1 is LNHNV and CDR2 is YYDKDF in the germline V gene (reference sequence). CDR3 length: 15 residues. Unmatched junction bases numbered 6, after V lost 1 base and J lost 4 bases. This CDR3 reads CATSRVAGAIETQYF. The CDR3 DNA is TGTGCCACCAGCAGAGTTGCGGGAGCGATAGAGACCCAGTACTTC.

The chain combines TRBV6-5 with TRBJ1-1; the match to TRBD1 covers 10 bases. V was clipped by 8 bases and J by 5 bases; unmatched bases: 5. Germline V gene lookup returns CDR1 MNHEY and CDR2 SVGAGI. The CDR3 sequence is 13 residues long. DNA of the CDR3: TGTGCCAGCGACAGGGGGCGAGGAACTGAAGCTTTCTTT. Translating gives CASDRGRGTEAFF.

The chain uses TRBV2 and TRBJ2-3, with D maybe TRBD2 (6 bases). Germline CDR1 reads SNHLY; CDR2 reads FYNNEI. The CDR3 is made up of 13 amino acids. The V and J ends lost 5 bases and 11 bases respectively, with 17 bases between them. CDR3 sequence reads: CASSMGYRERQYF. The CDR3 DNA reads as TGTGCCAGCAGTATGGGGTACCGGGAGAGGCAGTATTTT.

The J gene is TRBJ2-7, the V gene TRBV11-2; 8 bases map to TRBD2. This CDR3 region has 16 residues. Unmatched junction bases numbered 13, after V lost 2 bases and J lost 7 bases. CDR1 and CDR2 from the germline V gene are SGHAT and FQNNGV. The CDR3 reads CASSLIAGPRRREQYF. The CDR3 nucleotides are TGTGCCAGCAGCTTAATAGCGGGACCCAGGAGGAGGGAGCAGTACTTC.

This clone showed up just a few times. The chain couples TRBV30 to TRBJ1-3, with D perhaps matching TRBD1 (5 bases). V was clipped by 7 bases and J by 2 bases, with 9 bases between them. The CDR3 extends over 12 amino acids. The germline CDR1 and CDR2 sequences are GTSNPN and SVGIG (reference sequence). DNA for the CDR3: TGTGCCTACGGCAGGGCTGGAAACACCATATATTTT. Amino acids: CAYGRAGNTIYF.

This sequence joins TRBV30 and TRBJ1-6; D gene uncertain. CDR1 and CDR2 (germline): GTSNPN, SVGIG (reference sequence). Trimming removed 3 bases at V and 7 bases at J, with 13 bases between. CDR3 size: 14 residues. The CDR3 nucleotides read TGTGCCTGGAGAGCCAACGGTGTGAATTCACCCCTCCACTTT. Its protein product is CAWRANGVNSPLHF.

The chain uses TRBV28 and TRBJ2-5, with D perhaps assigned TRBD1 or TRBD2 (6 bases each). Germline-derived CDR1 and CDR2 are MDHEN and SYDVKM. The CDR3 consists of 15 residues. The V gene lost 3 bases and the J gene lost 5 bases, with 16 bases spanning the gap. CDR3 protein: CASSLGGLALETQYF. In nucleotides, the CDR3 is TGTGCCAGCAGTTTGGGGGGCCTAGCGTTGGAGACCCAGTACTTC.

The chain combines TRBV10-3 with TRBJ2-3; TRBD2 matches at 14 bases. The germline V gene has CDR1 ENHRY and CDR2 SYGVKD. This CDR3 is built from 17 residues. Trimming took 10 bases from V and 1 from J; bases not matched to a gene: 10. The CDR3 coding sequence is TGTGCCACCAGCGGACTAGCGGGAGGTCGGGGCACAGATACGCAGTATTTT. Translation gives CATSGLAGGRGTDTQYF.

The V call is TRBV7-6, the J call TRBJ2-7; 9 positions agree with TRBD1. Germline values: CDR1 SGHVS, CDR2 FNYEAQ. This CDR3 comprises 13 residues. Trimming at V came to 5 bases and at J to 6 bases, leaving 5 bases not matched to a gene. The CDR3 loop reads CASSPGQGGEQYF. The CDR3, as DNA: TGTGCCAGCAGCCCGGGACAGGGAGGCGAGCAGTACTTC.

The chain employs TRBV10-2 and TRBJ2-5; 9 positions agree with TRBD2. Per the germline V gene, CDR1 is WSHSY and CDR2 is SAAADI. This CDR3 contains 15 residues. V lost 10 bases to trimming and J lost 3 bases; unmatched junction nucleotides: 12. The CDR3 nucleotides are TGCGCCACCGCCCGTTGGACTAGCGCTAAAGAGACCCAGTACTTC. Protein: CATARWTSAKETQYF.

This clone was picked up a small number of times. The rearrangement joins TRBV6-6 to TRBJ2-2; the match to TRBD2 covers 7 bases. This CDR3 has 14 residues. The germline CDR1 and CDR2 sequences are MNHNY and SVGAGI (reference sequence). The trim removed 4 bases at V and 7 bases at J, leaving 6 bases unmatched. The CDR3 sequence is CASSSRTRRGELFF. In DNA, the CDR3 is TGTGCCAGCAGTTCGAGGACTAGACGCGGGGAGCTGTTTTTT.